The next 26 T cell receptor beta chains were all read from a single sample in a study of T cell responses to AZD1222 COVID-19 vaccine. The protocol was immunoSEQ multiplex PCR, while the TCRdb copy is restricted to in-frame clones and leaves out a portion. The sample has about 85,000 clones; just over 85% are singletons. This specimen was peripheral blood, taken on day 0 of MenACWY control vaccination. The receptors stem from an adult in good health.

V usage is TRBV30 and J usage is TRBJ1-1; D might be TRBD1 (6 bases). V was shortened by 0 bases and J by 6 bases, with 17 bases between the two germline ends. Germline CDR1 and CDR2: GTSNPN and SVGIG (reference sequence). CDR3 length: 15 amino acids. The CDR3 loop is CAWSVLGRGTAEAFF. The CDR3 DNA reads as TGTGCCTGGAGTGTACTAGGGAGGGGGACCGCTGAAGCTTTCTTT.

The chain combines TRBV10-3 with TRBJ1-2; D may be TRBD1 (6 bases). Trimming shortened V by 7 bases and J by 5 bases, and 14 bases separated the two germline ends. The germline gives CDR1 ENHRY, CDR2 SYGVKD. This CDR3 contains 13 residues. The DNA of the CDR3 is TGTGCCATCACCCTAGGGGGGGGGTATGGCTACACCTTC. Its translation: CAITLGGGYGYTF.

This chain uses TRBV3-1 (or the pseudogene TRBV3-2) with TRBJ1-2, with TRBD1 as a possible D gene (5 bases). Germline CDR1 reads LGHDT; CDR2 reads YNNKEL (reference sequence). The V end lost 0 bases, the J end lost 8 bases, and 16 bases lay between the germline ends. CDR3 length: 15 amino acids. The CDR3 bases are TGTGCCAGCAGCCAAGATGGGTCAGGGTCAGGCGGCTACACCTTC. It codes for CASSQDGSGSGGYTF.

The CDR3 DNA follows: TGCGCCAGCTCCACGGCAGGCACTTTGAGGGAAAAACTGTTTTTT. Its protein product is CASSTAGTLREKLFF. The rearrangement uses TRBV5-1 and TRBJ1-4; D is undetermined. CDR3 length equals 15 residues. Germline V gene data show CDR1 as SGHRS and CDR2 as YFSETQ. Trimming removed 7 bases from V and 8 bases from J, with 21 bases in between.

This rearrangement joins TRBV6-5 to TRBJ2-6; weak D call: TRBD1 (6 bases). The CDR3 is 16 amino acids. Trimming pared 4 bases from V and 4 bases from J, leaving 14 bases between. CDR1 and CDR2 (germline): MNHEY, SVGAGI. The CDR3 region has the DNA TGTGCCAGCAGTTTTTCACAGGGACCCGGGGCCAACGTCCTGACTTTC. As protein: CASSFSQGPGANVLTF.

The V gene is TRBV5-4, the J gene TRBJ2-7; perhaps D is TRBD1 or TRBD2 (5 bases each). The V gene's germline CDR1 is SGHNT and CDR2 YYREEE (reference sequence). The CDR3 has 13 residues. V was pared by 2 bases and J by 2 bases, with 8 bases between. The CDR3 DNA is TGTGCCAGCAGCTTTCAGGGAGCCTACGAGCAGTACTTC. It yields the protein CASSFQGAYEQYF. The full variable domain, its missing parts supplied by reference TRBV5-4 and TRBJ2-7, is ETGVTQSPTHLIKTRGQQVTLRCSSQSGHNTVSWYQQALGQGPQFIFQYYREEENGRGNFPPRFSGLQFPNYSSELNVNALELDDSALYLCASSFQGAYEQYFGPGTRLTVT.

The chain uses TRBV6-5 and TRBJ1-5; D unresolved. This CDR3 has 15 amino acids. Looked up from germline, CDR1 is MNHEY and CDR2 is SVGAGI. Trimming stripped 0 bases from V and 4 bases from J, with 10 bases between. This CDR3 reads CASSYSTVGNQPQHF. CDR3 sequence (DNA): TGTGCCAGCAGTTACTCTACAGTAGGTAATCAGCCCCAGCATTTT.

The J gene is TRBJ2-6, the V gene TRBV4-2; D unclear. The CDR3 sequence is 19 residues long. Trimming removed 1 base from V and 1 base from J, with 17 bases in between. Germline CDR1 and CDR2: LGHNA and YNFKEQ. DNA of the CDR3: TGTGCCAGCAGCCAAGGCCTTCGGAAAATCGGGTCTGGGGCCAACGTCCTGACTTTC. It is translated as CASSQGLRKIGSGANVLTF.

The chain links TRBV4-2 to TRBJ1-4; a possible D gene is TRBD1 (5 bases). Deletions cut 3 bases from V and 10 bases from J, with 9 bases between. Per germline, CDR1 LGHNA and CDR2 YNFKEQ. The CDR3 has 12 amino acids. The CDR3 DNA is TGTGCCAGCAGCCAGGAACAGGCAAAACTGTTTTTT. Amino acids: CASSQEQAKLFF.

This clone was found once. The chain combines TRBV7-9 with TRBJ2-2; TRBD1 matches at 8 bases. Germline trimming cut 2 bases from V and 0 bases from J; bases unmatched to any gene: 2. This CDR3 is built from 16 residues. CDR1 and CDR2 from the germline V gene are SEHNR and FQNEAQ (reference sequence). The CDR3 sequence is CASSLRTGPNTGELFF. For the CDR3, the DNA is TGTGCCAGCAGCTTAAGGACAGGGCCGAACACCGGGGAGCTGTTTTTT. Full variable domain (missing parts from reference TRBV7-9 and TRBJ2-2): DTGVSQNPRHKITKRGQNVTFRCDPISEHNRLYWYRQTLGQGPEFLTYFQNEAQLEKSRLLSDRFSAERPKGSFSTLEIQRTEQGDSAMYLCASSLRTGPNTGELFFGEGSRLTVL.

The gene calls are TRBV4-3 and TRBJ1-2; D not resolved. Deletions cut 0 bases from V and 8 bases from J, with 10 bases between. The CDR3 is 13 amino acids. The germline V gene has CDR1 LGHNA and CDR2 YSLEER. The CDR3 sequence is CASSQDLQAGYTF. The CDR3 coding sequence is TGCGCCAGCAGCCAAGATCTGCAGGCGGGCTACACCTTC.

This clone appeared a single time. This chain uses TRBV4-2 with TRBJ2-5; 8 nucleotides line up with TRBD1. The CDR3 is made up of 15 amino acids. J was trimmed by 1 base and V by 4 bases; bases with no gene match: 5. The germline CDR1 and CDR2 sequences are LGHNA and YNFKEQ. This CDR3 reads CASSPWTGSQETQYF. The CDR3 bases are TGTGCCAGCAGCCCCTGGACAGGGAGCCAAGAGACCCAGTACTTC.

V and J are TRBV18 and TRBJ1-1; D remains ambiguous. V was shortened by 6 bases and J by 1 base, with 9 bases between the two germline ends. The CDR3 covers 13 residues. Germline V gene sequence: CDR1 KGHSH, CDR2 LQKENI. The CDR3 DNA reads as TGTGCCAGCTCTCTCAGAGAGAACACTGAAGCTTTCTTT. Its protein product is CASSLRENTEAFF.

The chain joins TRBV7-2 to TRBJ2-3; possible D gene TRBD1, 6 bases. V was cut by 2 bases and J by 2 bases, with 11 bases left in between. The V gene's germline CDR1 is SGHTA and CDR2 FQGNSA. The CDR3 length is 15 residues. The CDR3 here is CASSLRGSYTDTQYF. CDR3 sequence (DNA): TGTGCCAGCAGCTTAAGGGGGTCCTACACAGATACGCAGTATTTT.

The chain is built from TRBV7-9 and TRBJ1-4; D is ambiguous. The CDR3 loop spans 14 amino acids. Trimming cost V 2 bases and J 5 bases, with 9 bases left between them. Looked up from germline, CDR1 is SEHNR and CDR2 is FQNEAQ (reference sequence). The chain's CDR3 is CASSLFSENEKLFF. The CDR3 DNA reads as TGTGCCAGCAGCTTATTCTCAGAGAATGAAAAACTGTTTTTT.

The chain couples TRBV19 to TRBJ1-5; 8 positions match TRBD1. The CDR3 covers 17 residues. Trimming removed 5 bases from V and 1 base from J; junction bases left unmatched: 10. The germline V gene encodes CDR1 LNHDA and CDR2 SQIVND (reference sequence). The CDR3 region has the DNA TGTGCCAGTAGTGCAAGGACAGGGATTGGCAGCAATCAGCCCCAGCATTTT. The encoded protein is CASSARTGIGSNQPQHF.

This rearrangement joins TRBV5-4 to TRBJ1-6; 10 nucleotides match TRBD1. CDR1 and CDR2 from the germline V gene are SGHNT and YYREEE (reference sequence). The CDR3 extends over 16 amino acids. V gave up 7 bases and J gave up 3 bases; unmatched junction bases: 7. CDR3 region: CASGQGGGFYNSPLHF. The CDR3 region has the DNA TGTGCCAGCGGACAGGGGGGAGGATTCTATAATTCACCCCTCCACTTT.

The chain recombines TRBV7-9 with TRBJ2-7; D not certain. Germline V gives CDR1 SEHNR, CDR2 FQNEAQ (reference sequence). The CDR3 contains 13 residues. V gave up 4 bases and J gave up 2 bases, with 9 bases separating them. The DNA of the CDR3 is TGTGCCAGCAGCTCAGGATACACCTACGAGCAGTACTTC. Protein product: CASSSGYTYEQYF.

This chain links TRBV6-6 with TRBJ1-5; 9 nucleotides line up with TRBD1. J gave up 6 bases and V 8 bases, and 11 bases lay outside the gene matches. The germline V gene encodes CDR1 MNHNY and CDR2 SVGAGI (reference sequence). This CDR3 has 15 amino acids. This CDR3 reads CASAPYRDRVQPQHF. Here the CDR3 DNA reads TGTGCCAGCGCCCCATACCGGGACAGGGTTCAGCCCCAGCATTTT.

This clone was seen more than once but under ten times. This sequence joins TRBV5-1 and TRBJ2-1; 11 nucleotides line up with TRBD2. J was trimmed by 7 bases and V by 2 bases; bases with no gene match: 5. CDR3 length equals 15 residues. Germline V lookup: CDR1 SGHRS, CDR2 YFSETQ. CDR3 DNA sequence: TGCGCCAGCAGCTTTTCGGCTAGCGGGAGGAATGAGCAGTTCTTC. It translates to CASSFSASGRNEQFF.

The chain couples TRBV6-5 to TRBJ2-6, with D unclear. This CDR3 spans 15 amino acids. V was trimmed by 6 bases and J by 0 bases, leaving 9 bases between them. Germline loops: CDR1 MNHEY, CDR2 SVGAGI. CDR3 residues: CASRISPSGANVLTF. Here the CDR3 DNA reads TGTGCCAGCAGAATAAGCCCCTCTGGGGCCAACGTCCTGACTTTC.

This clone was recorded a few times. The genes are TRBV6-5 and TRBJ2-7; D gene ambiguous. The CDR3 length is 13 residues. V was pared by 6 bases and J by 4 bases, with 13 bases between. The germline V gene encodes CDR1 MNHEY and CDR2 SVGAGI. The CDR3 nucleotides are TGTGCCAGCAGGAGGACGTCTAGTTACGAGCAGTACTTC. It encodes CASRRTSSYEQYF.

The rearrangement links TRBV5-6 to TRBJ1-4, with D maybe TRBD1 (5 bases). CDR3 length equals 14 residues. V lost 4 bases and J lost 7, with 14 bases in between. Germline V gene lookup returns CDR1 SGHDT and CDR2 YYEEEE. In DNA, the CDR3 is TGTGCCAGCAGCCCCGCCGGGGCGATTGAAAAACTGTTTTTT. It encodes CASSPAGAIEKLFF.

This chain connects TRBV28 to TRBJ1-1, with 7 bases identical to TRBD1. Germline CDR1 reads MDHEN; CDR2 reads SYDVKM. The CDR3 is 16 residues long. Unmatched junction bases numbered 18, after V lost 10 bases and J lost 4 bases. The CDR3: CATLWDSNMGGTEAFF. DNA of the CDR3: TGTGCCACCTTATGGGACAGCAATATGGGGGGCACTGAAGCTTTCTTT.

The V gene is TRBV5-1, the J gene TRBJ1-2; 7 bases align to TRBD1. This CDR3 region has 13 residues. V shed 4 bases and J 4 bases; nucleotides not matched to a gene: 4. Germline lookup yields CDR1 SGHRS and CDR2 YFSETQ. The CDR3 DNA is TGCGCCAGCAGCCCGGGGGACAGCTATGGCTACACCTTC. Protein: CASSPGDSYGYTF.

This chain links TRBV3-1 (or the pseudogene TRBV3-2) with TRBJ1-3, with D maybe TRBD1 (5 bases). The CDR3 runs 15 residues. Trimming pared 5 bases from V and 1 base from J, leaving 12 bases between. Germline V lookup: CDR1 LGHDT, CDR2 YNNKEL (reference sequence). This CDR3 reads CASSFSQASGNTIYF. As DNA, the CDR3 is TGTGCCAGCAGCTTCTCACAGGCATCTGGAAACACCATATATTTT.